Many counts were recorded for the clone carrying this T cell receptor (beta chain). This sample's time point: technical triplicate 1. With V trimmed by 2 bases and J by 6 bases, 7 bases remained unmatched. CDR1 is SGHRS and CDR2 is YFSETQ in the germline V gene. The CDR3 sequence is 15 residues long. The data are from a study of neurological immune-mediated disorders. Each CDR3 protein gets one entry after TCRdb re-called the 5' RACE reads with MiXCR. The repertoire has about 38,000 distinct CDR3 sequences, approximately 12% of them found once; the top ten carry around 4%. The chain couples TRBV5-1 to TRBJ2-1, with TRBD2 matching 8 bases. The receptor was isolated from a man aged 55-75 years with HTLV-1-associated myelopathy (HAM/TSP). Specimen: PBMCs. The CDR3 DNA reads as TGCGCCAGCAGCTTCCTTAGCGGGACCCTCAATGAGCAGTTCTTC. This codes for CASSFLSGTLNEQFF.